This TCR beta chain was found in a study of tissue T cells after allogeneic stem cell transplantation. Study-wide results and caveats: Motif-based clustering found tissue-specific repertoire signatures shared across patients, though few clones were shared. Some tissue clones might be persisting host cells; their alloreactivity or antigen specificity was not determined.

The data were produced by immunoSEQ multiplex PCR, yet TCRdb's version contains in-frame clones alone and is incomplete. The sample yields 6,500 to 8,000 clones, approximately 52% seen once. Germline V CDR1 and CDR2: KGHPV, FQNQEV (reference sequence). V was shortened by 2 bases and J by 2 bases, with 6 bases between the two germline ends. The CDR3 spans 14 residues. The table lists this clone with a few counts. Its cognate antigen is unknown. The listed genes are named as in mouse. The missing CDR3 end, 1 residue past where the read stops, is filled in from the germline J gene. The sample's time point: mouse harvest day 7 after allogeneic transplant. The graft held 10^6 splenic CD5+ T cells and 10^7 T-cell-depleted bone marrow cells.

The sequenced material came from gut tissue. This chain joins TRBV26 and TRBJ2-2, with D hard to call. The receptor was derived from a female BALB/c mouse given C57BL/6 T cells with graft-versus-host disease after an allogeneic hematopoietic cell transplant. The covered CDR3 bases are TGTGCCAGCAGTCTGATACAGAACACCGGGCAGCTCTAC. Its protein product is CASSLIQNTGQLY. The whole CDR3 is CASSLIQNTGQLYF. The whole variable domain, remainder taken from reference TRBV26 and TRBJ2-2, is NSKVIQTPRYLVKGQGQKAKMRCIPEKGHPVVFWYQQNKNNEFKFLINFQNQEVLQQIDMTEKRFSAECPSNSPCSLEIQSSEAGDSALYLCASSLIQNTGQLYFGEGSKLTVL.